The rows below give T cell receptor beta chains drawn from one sample of a study of cytomegalovirus exposure and HLA in healthy donors. Repertoires were generated with immunoSEQ multiplex PCR, while TCRdb's copy carries only in-frame clones and drops some. The sample lists over 150,000 clones, less than 80% occurring once. Sequenced input: PBMCs. The source is a man aged 25-45 years in good health and CMV-seronegative. The CDR3 runs from the conserved cysteine through the conserved F or W. A D gene is named only where the DNA matches it firmly. Clone size is given for some rows only: seen once, a few or many times, or a class if the clone is expanded.

V gene: TRBV29-1
clone size: few
D gene: TRBD1
J gene: TRBJ1-3
CDR3 DNA: TGCAGCGTTGAAAGGGGGCCAGGGGGAGGAAACACCATATATTTT
CDR3 protein: CSVERGPGGGNTIYF

V gene: TRBV6-5
clone size: .
D gene: TRBD2
J gene: TRBJ2-3
CDR3 DNA: TGTGCCAGCAGTTACTCAGGGCGGGGGGGAACAGATACGCAGTATTTT
CDR3 protein: CASSYSGRGGTDTQYF

V gene: TRBV2
clone size: .
D gene: TRBD1
J gene: TRBJ2-2
CDR3 DNA: TGTGCCAGCCTCCTGGACAGGGGGCTCGGGAGCGGGGAGCTGTTTTTT
CDR3 protein: CASLLDRGLGSGELFF

V gene: TRBV7-7
clone size: .
D gene: TRBD1
J gene: TRBJ2-7
CDR3 DNA: TGTGCTAGCAGCTTAGTTCGTGGCAGGACAGGGGGGATCTACGAGCAGTACTTC
CDR3 protein: CASSLVRGRTGGIYEQYF

V gene: TRBV14
clone size: .
D gene: .
J gene: TRBJ1-3
CDR3 DNA: TGTGCCAGCAGCCAAGCACAGACCTCTGGAAACACCATATATTTT
CDR3 protein: CASSQAQTSGNTIYF

V gene: TRBV7-9
clone size: many
D gene: TRBD2
J gene: TRBJ2-7
CDR3 DNA: TGTGCCAGCAGCCCCGGACTAGCGGGGTCGCTCGAGCAGTACTTC
CDR3 protein: CASSPGLAGSLEQYF

V gene: TRBV4-1
clone size: .
D gene: .
J gene: TRBJ2-3
CDR3 DNA: TGCGCCAGCAGCCAAACAACAGATACGCAGTATTTT
CDR3 protein: CASSQTTDTQYF

V gene: TRBV6-1
clone size: .
D gene: TRBD1
J gene: TRBJ2-7
CDR3 DNA: TGTGCCAGCAGAGAGGGACAGGGATTCTACGAGCAGTACTTC
CDR3 protein: CASREGQGFYEQYF

V gene: TRBV5-4
clone size: .
D gene: TRBD1
J gene: TRBJ2-2
CDR3 DNA: TGTGCCAGCAGCTTGGAGGGGGCTTACACCGGGGAGCTGTTTTTT
CDR3 protein: CASSLEGAYTGELFF

V gene: TRBV11-2
clone size: .
D gene: TRBD1
J gene: TRBJ2-3
CDR3 DNA: TGTGCCAGCAGCCCCGGGACAGGTCAGACAGATACGCAGTATTTT
CDR3 protein: CASSPGTGQTDTQYF

V gene: TRBV7-6
clone size: few
D gene: TRBD2
J gene: TRBJ2-3
CDR3 DNA: TGTGCCAGCAGCTTAGGCGCCCTAGCGGGGGGTACAGATACGCAGTATTTT
CDR3 protein: CASSLGALAGGTDTQYF

V gene: TRBV28
clone size: .
D gene: .
J gene: TRBJ2-1
CDR3 DNA: TGTGCCAGCAGTTTACGGGGCGGGGTAAATGAGCAGTTCTTC
CDR3 protein: CASSLRGGVNEQFF

V gene: TRBV5-1
clone size: .
D gene: TRBD1
J gene: TRBJ2-3
CDR3 DNA: TGCGCCAGCAGCTTACGACAGGGCGGCACAGATACGCAGTATTTT
CDR3 protein: CASSLRQGGTDTQYF

V gene: TRBV4-2
clone size: .
D gene: .
J gene: TRBJ1-6
CDR3 DNA: TGTGCCAGCAGCCAAGATCCGGGAGCCGGGAACAATTCACCCCTCCACTTT
CDR3 protein: CASSQDPGAGNNSPLHF

V gene: TRBV5-1
clone size: .
D gene: .
J gene: TRBJ2-2
CDR3 DNA: TGCGCCAGCAGCTTGGAGCTCAGGGTGGACACCGGGGAGCTGTTTTTT
CDR3 protein: CASSLELRVDTGELFF

V gene: TRBV5-1
clone size: few
D gene: .
J gene: TRBJ2-1
CDR3 DNA: TGCGCCAGCAGCAGTTACGGGACATCCGGCTCCTACAATGAGCAGTTCTTC
CDR3 protein: CASSSYGTSGSYNEQFF

V gene: TRBV18
clone size: .
D gene: TRBD2
J gene: TRBJ2-5
CDR3 DNA: TGTGCCAGCTCACCGGGGCTAGCGGGGACCCAAGAGACCCAGTACTTC
CDR3 protein: CASSPGLAGTQETQYF

V gene: TRBV5-4
clone size: few
D gene: .
J gene: TRBJ1-1
CDR3 DNA: TGTGCCAGCAGCTTGGTCGGCGGTGGAGAAGTCGCTTTCTTT
CDR3 protein: CASSLVGGGEVAFF

V gene: TRBV6-5
clone size: .
D gene: .
J gene: TRBJ2-1
CDR3 DNA: TGTGCCAGCAGTTACTCTCGGATCAGGGGCGATGAGCAGTTCTTC
CDR3 protein: CASSYSRIRGDEQFF

V gene: TRBV5-1
clone size: .
D gene: TRBD1
J gene: TRBJ1-1
CDR3 DNA: TGCGCCAGCAGCGGAGGGGACAGGTCGAACACTGAAGCTTTCTTT
CDR3 protein: CASSGGDRSNTEAFF

V gene: TRBV15
clone size: once
D gene: .
J gene: TRBJ2-7
CDR3 DNA: TGTGCCACCAGCAGAGACAGTACCTCCTACGAGCAGTACTTC
CDR3 protein: CATSRDSTSYEQYF

V gene: TRBV14
clone size: .
D gene: .
J gene: TRBJ2-2
CDR3 DNA: TGTGCCAGCAGCCAAGGAGGCAGCTACACCGGGGAGCTGTTTTTT
CDR3 protein: CASSQGGSYTGELFF

V gene: TRBV27
clone size: .
D gene: .
J gene: TRBJ1-4
CDR3 DNA: TGTGCCAGCAGTTTATCCGGCAGGGGTAGTGAAAAACTGTTTTTT
CDR3 protein: CASSLSGRGSEKLFF

V gene: TRBV5-1
clone size: .
D gene: TRBD1
J gene: TRBJ1-2
CDR3 DNA: TGCGCCAGCAGCCCTACGACAGGGGCTGATGGCTACCCCTTC
CDR3 protein: CASSPTTGADGYPF

V gene: TRBV6-1
clone size: .
D gene: TRBD1
J gene: TRBJ1-5
CDR3 DNA: TGTGCCAGCAGTTCGGACAGGGGGCGCGGTCAGCCCCAGCATTTT
CDR3 protein: CASSSDRGRGQPQHF

V gene: TRBV27
clone size: .
D gene: TRBD1
J gene: TRBJ2-5
CDR3 DNA: TGTGCCAGCACTAAACAGGGGCAAGAGACCCAGTACTTC
CDR3 protein: CASTKQGQETQYF

V gene: TRBV19
clone size: .
D gene: TRBD2
J gene: TRBJ2-5
CDR3 DNA: TGTGCCAGTACGGGACTAGCGGGGGGAGAGACCCAGTACTTC
CDR3 protein: CASTGLAGGETQYF

V gene: TRBV6-5
clone size: .
D gene: TRBD1
J gene: TRBJ1-4
CDR3 DNA: TGTGCCAGCAGCAACTACAGGGGGGATAATGAAAAACTGTTTTTT
CDR3 protein: CASSNYRGDNEKLFF

V gene: TRBV5-1
clone size: .
D gene: .
J gene: TRBJ1-3
CDR3 DNA: TGCGCCAGCAGCTTCGGAGATATCGGTGGTGGCTCTGGAAACACCATATATTTT
CDR3 protein: CASSFGDIGGGSGNTIYF

V gene: TRBV2
clone size: .
D gene: .
J gene: TRBJ2-6
CDR3 DNA: TGTGCCAGCAACCGTGACAGATCCTCCTCTGGGGCCAACGTCCTGACTTTC
CDR3 protein: CASNRDRSSSGANVLTF

V gene: TRBV28
clone size: .
D gene: .
J gene: TRBJ1-5
CDR3 DNA: TGTGCCAGCATCAGGTCCGGCAATCAGCCCCAGCATTTT
CDR3 protein: CASIRSGNQPQHF

V gene: TRBV28
clone size: .
D gene: .
J gene: TRBJ2-4
CDR3 DNA: TGTGCCAGCAGTTCCCTCCAGAACCAAAACATTCAGTACTTC
CDR3 protein: CASSSLQNQNIQYF

V gene: TRBV5-1
clone size: .
D gene: .
J gene: TRBJ1-5
CDR3 DNA: TGCGCCAGCAGCCTCAGGGGCGTGGGCACAGATACGCAGCATTTT
CDR3 protein: CASSLRGVGTDTQHF

V gene: TRBV15
clone size: .
D gene: .
J gene: TRBJ1-5
CDR3 DNA: TGTGCCACCAGCAGAGATCCGGCGGGAGCCAATCAGCCCCAGCATTTT
CDR3 protein: CATSRDPAGANQPQHF

V gene: TRBV6-1
clone size: .
D gene: TRBD1
J gene: TRBJ1-5
CDR3 DNA: TGTGCCAGCTTGGACAGGGGCAATCAGCCCCAGCATTTT
CDR3 protein: CASLDRGNQPQHF

V gene: TRBV4-1
clone size: .
D gene: TRBD2
J gene: TRBJ2-7
CDR3 DNA: TGCGCCAGCAGCCAAGCGAGCCTCACTAGCGGGGGTTCCTACGAGCAGTACTTC
CDR3 protein: CASSQASLTSGGSYEQYF

V gene: TRBV5-6
clone size: .
D gene: TRBD1
J gene: TRBJ2-7
CDR3 DNA: TGTGCCAGCACCCCAGGCCGGGACAGGGCCAACGAGCAGTACTTC
CDR3 protein: CASTPGRDRANEQYF

V gene: TRBV27
clone size: .
D gene: .
J gene: TRBJ2-7
CDR3 DNA: TGTGCCAGCAGTCTCGGCTACGAGCAGTACTTC
CDR3 protein: CASSLGYEQYF

V gene: TRBV19
clone size: .
D gene: .
J gene: TRBJ2-3
CDR3 DNA: TGTGCCACCCTAGGGGGGGCAGGGGGCAAAGATACGCAGTATTTT
CDR3 protein: CATLGGAGGKDTQYF

V gene: TRBV5-4
clone size: .
D gene: .
J gene: TRBJ2-3
CDR3 DNA: TGTGCCAGCAGCACGGGACTGACCACAGATACGCAGTATTTT
CDR3 protein: CASSTGLTTDTQYF

V gene: TRBV4-3
clone size: few
D gene: TRBD1
J gene: TRBJ1-4
CDR3 DNA: TGCGCCAGCAGCCAAGATTGGACAGGGCAAGCCCAAGTACTGTTTTTT
CDR3 protein: CASSQDWTGQAQVLFF

V gene: TRBV5-1
clone size: .
D gene: .
J gene: TRBJ1-4
CDR3 DNA: TGCGCCAGCAGCTTCGGGGGGAGGACTAATGAAAAACTGTTTTTT
CDR3 protein: CASSFGGRTNEKLFF

V gene: TRBV7-7
clone size: .
D gene: TRBD1
J gene: TRBJ2-2
CDR3 DNA: TGTGCCAGCAGCGCGACAGGGGAGAACACCGGGGAGCTGTTTTTT
CDR3 protein: CASSATGENTGELFF

V gene: TRBV7-8
clone size: few
D gene: .
J gene: TRBJ2-1
CDR3 DNA: TGTGCCAGCAGCGATGCCGGGGGTGAGCAGTTCTTC
CDR3 protein: CASSDAGGEQFF

V gene: TRBV5-1
clone size: .
D gene: TRBD2
J gene: TRBJ2-3
CDR3 DNA: TGCGCCAGCAGCTTGGGGACTAGCGGCACAGATACGCAGTATTTT
CDR3 protein: CASSLGTSGTDTQYF

V gene: TRBV2
clone size: .
D gene: .
J gene: TRBJ2-7
CDR3 DNA: TGTGCCAGCAACCCACGGGGGGCCGGCGAGCAGTACTTC
CDR3 protein: CASNPRGAGEQYF

V gene: TRBV19
clone size: .
D gene: .
J gene: TRBJ2-6
CDR3 DNA: TGTGCCAGTAGGTTAGGGAGCTCTGGGGCCAACGTCCTGACTTTC
CDR3 protein: CASRLGSSGANVLTF

V gene: TRBV5-6
clone size: .
D gene: .
J gene: TRBJ1-3
CDR3 DNA: TGTGCCAGCAGCTTGCAGGGGATCTCTGGAAACACCATATATTTT
CDR3 protein: CASSLQGISGNTIYF